One sample yielded the 23 T cell receptor beta chains listed below, sequenced in a study of blood T cell repertoires in COVID-19. Profiled with immunoSEQ multiplex PCR; TCRdb holds only in-frame clones, not every one. The sample has some 110,000 clones; about three quarters are singletons. Sequenced material: peripheral blood. Every receptor here comes from an older man with COVID-19, enrolled during active disease.

The rearrangement uses TRBV6-2 or TRBV6-3 and TRBJ1-5, with D maybe TRBD1 (6 bases). Per germline, CDR1 MNHEY and CDR2 SVGEGT. CDR3 size: 17 residues. Trimming pared 0 bases from V and 2 bases from J, leaving 14 bases between. The CDR3 sequence: CASSYSLGQHRNQPQHF. CDR3 nucleotide sequence: TGTGCCAGCAGTTACTCCTTAGGACAGCACCGCAATCAGCCCCAGCATTTT.

CDR3 DNA sequence: TGTGCCAGCAACAGACTAGCCTCCGAGCAGTACTTC. Its translation is CASNRLASEQYF. The chain carries TRBV2 and TRBJ2-7, with TRBD2 matching over 7 bases. V dropped 7 bases and J dropped 6; count of bases not matched to a gene: 6. The CDR3 loop spans 12 amino acids. The V gene's germline CDR1 is SNHLY and CDR2 FYNNEI. Combining the CDR3 with reference TRBV2 and TRBJ2-7 gives the whole variable domain EPEVTQTPSHQVTQMGQEVILRCVPISNHLYFYWYRQILGQKVEFLVSFYNNEISEKSEIFDDQFSVERPDGSNFTLKIRSTKLEDSAMYFCASNRLASEQYFGPGTRLTVT.

The chain carries TRBV10-3 and TRBJ2-5; 12 bases agree with TRBD2. The V and J ends lost 0 bases and 0 bases, in that order; junction bases with no gene match: 5. Germline loops: CDR1 ENHRY, CDR2 SYGVKD. The CDR3 length is 18 residues. CDR3 region: CAISESTSGRHHQETQYF. As DNA, the CDR3 is TGTGCCATCAGTGAGTCAACTAGCGGGAGGCACCACCAAGAGACCCAGTACTTC.

CDR3 sequence: CASSRYGTGQGEQFF. Here the CDR3 DNA reads TGTGCCAGCAGTCGTTACGGGACAGGCCAGGGTGAGCAGTTCTTC. The chain is built from TRBV6-5 and TRBJ2-1, with 8 bases lining up with TRBD1. V lost 5 bases and J lost 9; bases outside the gene matches: 12. The CDR3 has 15 amino acids. Germline V CDR1 and CDR2: MNHEY, SVGAGI.

This clone was detected a few times. The chain has TRBV27 and TRBJ1-2, with 7 bases lining up with TRBD1. CDR1 is MNHEY and CDR2 is SMNVEV in the germline V gene (reference sequence). The length of the CDR3 is 16 residues. V lost 9 bases and J lost 4; bases outside the gene matches: 17. The chain's CDR3 is CASRPPGGDRAYGYTF. DNA for the CDR3: TGTGCCAGTAGGCCCCCGGGTGGGGACAGAGCCTATGGCTACACCTTC.

This clone was counted between two and nine times. The chain recombines TRBV19 with TRBJ2-7; TRBD2 matches at 10 bases. CDR1 and CDR2 (germline): LNHDA, SQIVND (reference sequence). V was clipped by 9 bases and J by 2 bases; unmatched bases: 4. The length of the CDR3 is 13 residues. The CDR3 is CASRTSGTYEQYF. The CDR3, as DNA: TGTGCCAGCCGGACTAGCGGCACCTACGAGCAGTACTTC.

The chain uses TRBV28 and TRBJ1-1, with TRBD1 matching over 8 bases. Germline V CDR1 and CDR2: MDHEN, SYDVKM. CDR3 size: 14 residues. Trimming removed 2 bases from V and 4 bases from J; junction bases left unmatched: 3. The CDR3 bases are TGTGCCAGCAGTTTAACAACAGGGGGCACTGAAGCTTTCTTT. Protein sequence: CASSLTTGGTEAFF. The full variable domain, rest sourced from reference TRBV28 and TRBJ1-1, is DVKVTQSSRYLVKRTGEKVFLECVQDMDHENMFWYRQDPGLGLRLIYFSYDVKMKEKGDIPEGYSVSREKKERFSLILESASTNQTSMYLCASSLTTGGTEAFFGQGTRLTVV.

The rearrangement links TRBV19 to TRBJ1-1, with a possible D match to TRBD1 (5 bases). The CDR3 is 14 amino acids. The V gene's germline CDR1 is LNHDA and CDR2 SQIVND (reference sequence). V dropped 5 bases and J dropped 3 bases, with 13 bases sitting between them. The CDR3 spells CASSDRGSYTEAFF. The CDR3 region has the DNA TGTGCCAGTAGTGATCGGGGGTCTTACACTGAAGCTTTCTTT.

CDR3 loop: CATSDRTRGETQYF. CDR3 sequence (DNA): TGTGCCACCAGCGACCGGACCCGGGGGGAGACCCAGTACTTC. The chain uses TRBV15 and TRBJ2-5; maybe TRBD2 (6 bases). V was clipped by 5 bases and J by 5 bases, with 15 bases between them. CDR3 size: 14 residues. Germline assignment: CDR1 LNHNV and CDR2 YYDKDF (reference sequence).

The rearrangement joins TRBV28 to TRBJ2-1; the match to TRBD2 covers 13 bases. The CDR3 extends over 15 amino acids. V shed 5 bases and J 13 bases; nucleotides not matched to a gene: 11. Germline values: CDR1 MDHEN, CDR2 SYDVKM. CDR3 residues: CASSPGTSGKIDQFF. The DNA for the CDR3 is TGTGCCAGCAGTCCCGGGACTAGCGGGAAGATCGATCAGTTCTTC.

The chain couples TRBV19 to TRBJ1-5; TRBD1 might be the D (5 bases). V lost 7 bases, J lost 2 bases, and 15 bases lay in between. This CDR3 region has 15 residues. Germline V gives CDR1 LNHDA, CDR2 SQIVND (reference sequence). CDR3 nucleotides: TGTGCCAGTACTTGGGACGCGGGGGGCAATCAGCCCCAGCATTTT. This encodes CASTWDAGGNQPQHF.

This chain connects TRBV11-2 to TRBJ1-4; 9 bases align to TRBD1. Looked up from germline, CDR1 is SGHAT and CDR2 is FQNNGV. The CDR3 contains 16 residues. The V gene end was trimmed by 5 bases and the J gene end by 0 bases; junction bases not matched to a gene: 4. The DNA of the CDR3 is TGTGCCAGCAGCCAACAGGGGGCCGCAACTAATGAAAAACTGTTTTTT. This gives the protein CASSQQGAATNEKLFF.

This chain connects TRBV6-5 to TRBJ1-3, with 7 bases matching TRBD1. The trim removed 7 bases at V and 0 bases at J, leaving 6 bases unmatched. From germline, CDR1 is MNHEY and CDR2 SVGAGI. There are 15 residues in the CDR3. As DNA, the CDR3 is TGTGCCAGCAAAAGACAGGGCACCTCTGGAAACACCATATATTTT. Protein sequence: CASKRQGTSGNTIYF.

J is TRBJ2-5 and V is TRBV6-5; 8 nucleotides agree with TRBD2. CDR1 is MNHEY, CDR2 SVGAGI, per germline. V trimming: 7 bases; J trimming: 5 bases; junction bases outside the gene matches: 9. The CDR3 sequence is 14 residues long. CDR3 loop: CASITGGDLETQYF. CDR3 bases: TGTGCCAGCATAACGGGAGGGGATCTCGAGACCCAGTACTTC.

The rearrangement joins TRBV9 to TRBJ2-3; D may be TRBD1 (5 bases). Germline V gives CDR1 SGDLS, CDR2 YYNGEE. Trimming shortened V by 4 bases and J by 0 bases, and 12 bases separated the two germline ends. This CDR3 has 15 amino acids. The CDR3 protein is CASSLRQSSTDTQYF. In DNA, the CDR3 is TGTGCCAGCAGCCTAAGACAGTCCAGCACAGATACGCAGTATTTT.

V is TRBV6-6 and J is TRBJ2-7; the D is unclear. The V gene's germline CDR1 is MNHNY and CDR2 SVGAGI (reference sequence). V was shortened by 10 bases and J by 4 bases, with 11 bases between the two germline ends. CDR3 length equals 11 residues. The CDR3 DNA reads TGTGCCACAACGTTACAGTACGAGCAGTACTTC. Protein: CATTLQYEQYF.

The CDR3, as DNA: TGCGCCAGCAGCTTGGACCGGGGTGACACCGGGGAGCTGTTTTTT. It specifies CASSLDRGDTGELFF. The chain combines TRBV5-1 with TRBJ2-2, with D perhaps matching TRBD2 (5 bases). Germline V gene sequence: CDR1 SGHRS, CDR2 YFSETQ. Trimming cost V 0 bases and J 3 bases, with 9 bases left between them. This CDR3 contains 15 residues.

The V gene is TRBV28, the J gene TRBJ2-3, with a tentative D call TRBD1 (5 bases). CDR3 length equals 17 residues. The V and J ends lost 3 bases and 2 bases respectively, with 18 bases between them. Germline V CDR1 and CDR2: MDHEN, SYDVKM. The DNA for the CDR3 is TGTGCCAGCAGTTTCATATGGGGCACAGGATTCACAGATACGCAGTATTTT. This gives the protein CASSFIWGTGFTDTQYF.

The chain employs TRBV27 and TRBJ1-2, with 7 bases matching TRBD1. The CDR3 runs 13 residues. CDR1 is MNHEY, CDR2 SMNVEV, per germline (reference sequence). V dropped 6 bases and J dropped 4; count of bases not matched to a gene: 5. In DNA form, the CDR3 reads TGTGCCAGCAGGGCCACAGGGGCCTATGGCTACACCTTC. It is translated as CASRATGAYGYTF.

The CDR3 region has the DNA TGTGCCAGCAGTCCCTCGGGGAGTTCCTACAATGAGCAGTTCTTC. Protein product: CASSPSGSSYNEQFF. This chain joins TRBV4-2 and TRBJ2-1; tentative D call: TRBD2 (5 bases). The germline gives CDR1 LGHNA, CDR2 YNFKEQ. The CDR3 sequence is 15 residues long. Trimming shortened V by 6 bases and J by 1 base, and 13 bases separated the two germline ends.

V and J are TRBV6-5 and TRBJ1-2, with 8 bases that match TRBD1. Unmatched junction bases numbered 2, after V lost 6 bases and J lost 2 bases. The CDR3 covers 13 residues. Germline loops: CDR1 MNHEY, CDR2 SVGAGI. The CDR3 DNA sequence: TGTGCCAGCAGGACAGGGGTAAACTATGGCTACACCTTC. Translating it yields CASRTGVNYGYTF.

The chain carries TRBV7-3 and TRBJ2-3; 7 bases map to TRBD2. Germline CDR1 SGHTA, CDR2 FQGTGA. The J segment lost 6 bases and the V segment lost 1 base, leaving 7 bases of the junction unmatched. The CDR3 contains 15 residues. The CDR3 reads CASSLIGGRTDTQYF. The CDR3 DNA reads as TGTGCCAGCAGCTTAATTGGCGGGAGAACGGATACGCAGTATTTT.

This chain joins TRBV2 and TRBJ2-3, with 10 positions matching TRBD2. Germline values: CDR1 SNHLY, CDR2 FYNNEI. This CDR3 has 14 residues. V lost 7 bases, J lost 2 bases, and 3 bases stayed unmatched. CDR3 region: CASTLAGVTDTQYF. CDR3 coding DNA: TGTGCCAGCACCCTAGCGGGAGTCACAGATACGCAGTATTTT.